This T cell receptor beta chain stems from a study of T-cell memory formation after mild COVID-19. Across the study: Each donor largely had its own TCR clusters. Points from the study as a whole: CD4+ clones that contracted lay mainly in CM and EM; CD8+ ones lay in EMRA. Pre-infection memory contained some responding clones, which suggested that cross-reactive memory had joined.

TCRdb itself ran the 5' RACE reads through MiXCR, one entry per CDR3 protein. The table shows some 600,000 distinct CDR3 sequences, with approximately 15% occurring only once. The CDR3 length is 15 residues. With respect to this clonotype: Its antigen is still unknown. Sequence at one end of the junction differs from germline and may be a read error.

The chain is built from TRBV12-3 or TRBV12-4 and TRBJ2-1, with TRBD2 identical over 14 bases. The source material was PBMCs or a T cell subset sorted from them (not recorded which). This sequence originates from an adult woman who had mild COVID-19 (a few samples of this study predate the infection). Cell type and time point are not known. The DNA of the CDR3 is TGTGCCAGCAGAAGACTAGCGGGAGGGCGTGATGAGCAGCTCTTC. Protein sequence: CASRRLAGGRDEQLF.